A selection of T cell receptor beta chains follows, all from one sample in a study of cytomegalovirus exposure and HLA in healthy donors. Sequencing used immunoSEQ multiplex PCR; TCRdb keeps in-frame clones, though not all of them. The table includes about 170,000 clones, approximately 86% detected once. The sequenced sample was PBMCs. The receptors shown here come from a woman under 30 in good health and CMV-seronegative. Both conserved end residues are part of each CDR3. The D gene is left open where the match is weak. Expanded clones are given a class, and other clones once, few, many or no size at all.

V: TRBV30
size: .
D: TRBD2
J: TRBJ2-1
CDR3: CAWSGGGGPWDEQFF
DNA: TGTGCCTGGAGTGGAGGCGGGGGTCCTTGGGATGAGCAGTTCTTC

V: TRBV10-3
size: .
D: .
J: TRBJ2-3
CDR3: CAISVNSQDTQYF
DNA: TGTGCCATCAGTGTTAACAGTCAAGATACGCAGTATTTT

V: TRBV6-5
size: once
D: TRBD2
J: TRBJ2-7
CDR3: CASRPGLALEQYF
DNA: TGTGCCAGCAGGCCGGGACTAGCTCTCGAGCAGTACTTC

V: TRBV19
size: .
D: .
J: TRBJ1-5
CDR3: CASSLVSNQPQHF
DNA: TGTGCCAGTAGTCTCGTTAGCAATCAGCCCCAGCATTTT

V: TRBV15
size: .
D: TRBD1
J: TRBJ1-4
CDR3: CATRGRGDLLATNEKLFF
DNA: TGTGCCACCAGGGGCAGGGGGGACCTACTTGCAACTAATGAAAAACTGTTTTTT

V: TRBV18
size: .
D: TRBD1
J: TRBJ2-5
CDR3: CASSPVQGGETQYF
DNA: TGTGCCAGCTCACCTGTACAGGGGGGAGAGACCCAGTACTTC

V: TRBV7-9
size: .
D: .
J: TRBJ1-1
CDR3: CASSPILSESGNTEAFF
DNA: TGTGCCAGCAGCCCCATCCTTTCGGAGAGCGGGAACACTGAAGCTTTCTTT

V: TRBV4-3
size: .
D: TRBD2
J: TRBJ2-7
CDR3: CASSQELAGAFYEQYF
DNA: TGCGCCAGCAGCCAAGAACTAGCGGGAGCCTTCTACGAGCAGTACTTC

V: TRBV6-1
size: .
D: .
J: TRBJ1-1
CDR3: CASSGPSGIYTEAFF
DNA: TGTGCCAGCAGTGGACCTTCAGGGATTTACACTGAAGCTTTCTTT

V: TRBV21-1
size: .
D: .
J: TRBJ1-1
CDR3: CASSTYPQTDDYTEAFF
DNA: TGTGCCAGCAGCACCTACCCCCAGACAGACGACTACACTGAAGCTTTCTTT

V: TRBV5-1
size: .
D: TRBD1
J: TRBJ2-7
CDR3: CASSWTGGEQYF
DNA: TGCGCCAGCAGCTGGACAGGGGGAGAGCAGTACTTC

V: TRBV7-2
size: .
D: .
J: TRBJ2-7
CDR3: CASSPQLAPGAYEQYF
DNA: TGTGCCAGCAGCCCCCAATTGGCCCCAGGGGCCTACGAGCAGTACTTC

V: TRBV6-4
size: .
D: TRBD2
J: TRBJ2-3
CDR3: CASSVSGGFTDTQYF
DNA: TGTGCCAGCAGTGTTAGCGGGGGGTTCACAGATACGCAGTATTTT

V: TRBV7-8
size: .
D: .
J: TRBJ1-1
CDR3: CASSFPLRNTEAFF
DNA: TGTGCCAGCAGCTTCCCGCTCAGGAACACTGAAGCTTTCTTT

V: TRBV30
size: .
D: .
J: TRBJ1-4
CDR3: CAWSGGGGEKLFF
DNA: TGTGCCTGGAGCGGGGGAGGGGGTGAAAAACTGTTTTTT

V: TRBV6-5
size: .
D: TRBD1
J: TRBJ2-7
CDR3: CASSYSGTGLRGEQYF
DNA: TGTGCCAGCAGTTACTCTGGGACAGGGCTACGGGGCGAGCAGTACTTC

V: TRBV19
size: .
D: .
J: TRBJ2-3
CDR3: CASSIGGTDTQYF
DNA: TGTGCCAGTAGTATCGGGGGTACAGATACGCAGTATTTT

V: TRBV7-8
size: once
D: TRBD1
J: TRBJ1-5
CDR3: CASSLAGGPNQPQHF
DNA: TGTGCCAGCAGCTTAGCAGGGGGCCCCAATCAGCCCCAGCATTTT

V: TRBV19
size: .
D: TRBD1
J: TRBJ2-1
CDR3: CASSIWGQGAYNEQFF
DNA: TGTGCCAGTAGTATTTGGGGACAGGGGGCTTACAATGAGCAGTTCTTC

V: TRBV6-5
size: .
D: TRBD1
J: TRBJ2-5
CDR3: CASSSDRGETQYF
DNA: TGTGCCAGCAGTTCGGACAGGGGAGAGACCCAGTACTTC

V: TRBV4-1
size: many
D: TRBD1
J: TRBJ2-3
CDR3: CASSQARTGGSDTQYF
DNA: TGCGCCAGCAGCCAAGCGAGGACAGGGGGATCAGATACGCAGTATTTT

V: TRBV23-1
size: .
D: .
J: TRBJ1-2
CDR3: CASSQSGAQGDYGYTF
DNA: TGCGCCAGCAGTCAATCGGGCGCACAGGGAGACTATGGCTACACCTTC

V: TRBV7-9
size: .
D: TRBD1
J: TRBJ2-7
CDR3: CAAGGQGGLGEQYF
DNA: TGTGCCGCCGGGGGACAGGGGGGTTTAGGCGAGCAGTACTTC

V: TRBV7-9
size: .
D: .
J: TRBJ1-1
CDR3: CARDSMNTEAFF
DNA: TGTGCCAGGGACAGTATGAACACTGAAGCTTTCTTT

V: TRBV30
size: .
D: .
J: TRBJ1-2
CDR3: CAWSVVTRYGYTF
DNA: TGTGCCTGGAGTGTCGTAACCAGATATGGCTACACCTTC

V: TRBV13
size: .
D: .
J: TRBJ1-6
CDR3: CASSFSRGRSWDSPLHF
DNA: TGTGCCAGCAGCTTCAGTAGGGGCCGCTCCTGGGATTCACCCCTCCACTTT

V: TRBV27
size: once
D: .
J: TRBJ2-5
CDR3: CASSSSLTISGETQYF
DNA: TGTGCCAGCAGTTCCTCATTGACCATATCGGGAGAGACCCAGTACTTC

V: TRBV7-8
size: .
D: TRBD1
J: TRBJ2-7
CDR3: CASSLGQQGAFEGEQYF
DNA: TGTGCCAGCAGCTTAGGTCAGCAGGGGGCTTTTGAAGGCGAGCAGTACTTC

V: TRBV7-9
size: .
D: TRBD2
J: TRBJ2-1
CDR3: CASSRGPGEVAGNEQFF
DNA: TGTGCCAGCAGCCGAGGTCCGGGGGAGGTAGCGGGGAATGAGCAGTTCTTC

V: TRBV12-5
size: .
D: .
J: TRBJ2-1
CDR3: CASVHRSGSNEQFF
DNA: TGTGCTAGTGTCCACAGGTCAGGTAGCAATGAGCAGTTCTTC

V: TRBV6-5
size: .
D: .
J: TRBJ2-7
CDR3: CASSSLYEQYF
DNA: TGTGCCAGCAGTTCGCTATACGAGCAGTACTTC

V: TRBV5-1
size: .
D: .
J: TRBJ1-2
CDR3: CASSLGTALGYGYTF
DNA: TGCGCCAGCAGCTTGGGGACAGCCCTTGGCTATGGCTACACCTTC

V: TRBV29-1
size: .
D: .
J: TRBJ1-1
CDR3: CSVETGVNTEAFF
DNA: TGCAGCGTGGAGACAGGAGTAAACACTGAAGCTTTCTTT

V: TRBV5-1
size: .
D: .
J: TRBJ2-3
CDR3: CASSLAEDLTDTQYF
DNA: TGCGCCAGCAGCTTGGCCGAGGATCTCACAGATACGCAGTATTTT

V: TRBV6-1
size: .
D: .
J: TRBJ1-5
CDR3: CASSEFARNQPQHF
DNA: TGTGCCAGCAGTGAATTTGCCAGAAATCAGCCCCAGCATTTT

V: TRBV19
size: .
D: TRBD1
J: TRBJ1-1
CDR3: CASNRFRTGIAEAFF
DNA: TGTGCCAGTAACCGCTTCAGGACAGGGATCGCTGAAGCTTTCTTT

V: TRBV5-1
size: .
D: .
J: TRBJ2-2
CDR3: CASSKPNTGELFF
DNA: TGCGCCAGCAGCAAGCCTAACACCGGGGAGCTGTTTTTT

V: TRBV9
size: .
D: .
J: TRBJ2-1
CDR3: CASSVGPPDYNEQFF
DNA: TGTGCCAGCAGCGTAGGGCCTCCCGACTACAATGAGCAGTTCTTC

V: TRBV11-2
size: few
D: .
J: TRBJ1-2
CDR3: CASSLAYGYTF
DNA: TGTGCCAGCAGCTTAGCATATGGCTACACCTTC

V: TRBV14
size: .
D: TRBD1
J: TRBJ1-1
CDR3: CASSLPGTGKATEAFF
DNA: TGTGCCAGCAGCCTCCCCGGGACAGGGAAGGCCACTGAAGCTTTCTTT

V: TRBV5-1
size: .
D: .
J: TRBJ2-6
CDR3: CASSPRQSSGANVLTF
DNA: TGCGCCAGCAGCCCGCGACAGAGCTCTGGGGCCAACGTCCTGACTTTC

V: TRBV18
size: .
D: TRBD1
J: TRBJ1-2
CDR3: CASSLGTGFVGGYTF
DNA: TGTGCCAGCTCACTCGGGACAGGTTTTGTGGGTGGCTACACCTTC